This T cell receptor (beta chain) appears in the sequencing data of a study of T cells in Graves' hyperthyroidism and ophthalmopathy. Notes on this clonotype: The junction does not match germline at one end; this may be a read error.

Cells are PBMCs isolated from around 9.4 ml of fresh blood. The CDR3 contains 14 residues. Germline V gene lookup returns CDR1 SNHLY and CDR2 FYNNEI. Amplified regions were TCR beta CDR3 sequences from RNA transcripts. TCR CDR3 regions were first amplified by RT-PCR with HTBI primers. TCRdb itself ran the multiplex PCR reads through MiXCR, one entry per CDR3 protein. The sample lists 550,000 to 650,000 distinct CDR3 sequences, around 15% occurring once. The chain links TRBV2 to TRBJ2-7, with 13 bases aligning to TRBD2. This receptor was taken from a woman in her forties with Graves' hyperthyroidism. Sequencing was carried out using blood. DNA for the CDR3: TGTGCCAGCAGCGGACTAGCGGGGGCCTACGAGCGGTACTTC. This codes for CASSGLAGAYERYF.